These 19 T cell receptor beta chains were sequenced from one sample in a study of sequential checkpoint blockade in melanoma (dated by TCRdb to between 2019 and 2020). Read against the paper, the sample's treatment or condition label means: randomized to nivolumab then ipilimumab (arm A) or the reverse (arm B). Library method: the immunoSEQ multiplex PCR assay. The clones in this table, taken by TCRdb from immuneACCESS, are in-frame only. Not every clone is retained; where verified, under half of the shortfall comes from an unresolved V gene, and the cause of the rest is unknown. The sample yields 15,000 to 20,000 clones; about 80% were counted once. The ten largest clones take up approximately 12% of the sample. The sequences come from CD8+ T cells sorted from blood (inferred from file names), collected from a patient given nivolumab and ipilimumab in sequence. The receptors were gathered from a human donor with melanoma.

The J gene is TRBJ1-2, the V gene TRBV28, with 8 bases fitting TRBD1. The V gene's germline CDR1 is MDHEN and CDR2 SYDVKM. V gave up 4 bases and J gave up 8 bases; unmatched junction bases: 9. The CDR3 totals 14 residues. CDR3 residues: CASSSWTGQEGYTF. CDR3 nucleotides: TGTGCCAGCAGTTCTTGGACAGGGCAGGAAGGCTACACCTTC.

For the CDR3, the DNA is TGTGCCAGCAGTTACCGGAGGGCCGACACCGGGGAGCTGTTTTTT. This encodes CASSYRRADTGELFF. V gene TRBV27 combines with J gene TRBJ2-2; tentative D call: TRBD2 (6 bases). The CDR3 length is 15 residues. The germline gives CDR1 MNHEY, CDR2 SMNVEV (reference sequence). V lost 4 bases and J lost 3, with 12 bases in between.

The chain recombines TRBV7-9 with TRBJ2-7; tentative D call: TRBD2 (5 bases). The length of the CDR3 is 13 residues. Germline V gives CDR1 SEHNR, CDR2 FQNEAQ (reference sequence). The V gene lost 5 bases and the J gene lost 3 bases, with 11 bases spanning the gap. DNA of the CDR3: TGTGCCAGCAGCCCAACCACTAGCTACGAGCAGTACTTC. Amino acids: CASSPTTSYEQYF. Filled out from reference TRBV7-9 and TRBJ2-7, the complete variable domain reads DTGVSQNPRHKITKRGQNVTFRCDPISEHNRLYWYRQTLGQGPEFLTYFQNEAQLEKSRLLSDRFSAERPKGSFSTLEIQRTEQGDSAMYLCASSPTTSYEQYFGPGTRLTVT.

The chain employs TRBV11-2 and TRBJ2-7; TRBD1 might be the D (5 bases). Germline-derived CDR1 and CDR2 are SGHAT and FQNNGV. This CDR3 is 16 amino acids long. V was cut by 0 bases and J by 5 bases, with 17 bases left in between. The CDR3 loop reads CASSLDRAGLADEQYF. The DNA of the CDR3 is TGTGCCAGCAGCTTAGATAGGGCAGGGTTGGCGGACGAGCAGTACTTC.

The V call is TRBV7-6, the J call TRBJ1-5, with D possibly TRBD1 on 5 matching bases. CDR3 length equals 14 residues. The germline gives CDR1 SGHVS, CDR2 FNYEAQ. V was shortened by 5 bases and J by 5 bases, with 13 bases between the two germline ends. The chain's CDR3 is CASSGGREDQPQHF. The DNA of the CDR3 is TGTGCCAGCAGCGGCGGCAGGGAAGATCAGCCCCAGCATTTT.

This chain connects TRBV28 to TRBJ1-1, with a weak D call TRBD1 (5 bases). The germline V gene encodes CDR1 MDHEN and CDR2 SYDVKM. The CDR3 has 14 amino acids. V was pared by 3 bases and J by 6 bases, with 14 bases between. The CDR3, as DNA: TGTGCCAGCAGTTTCTGGGGGGATTTCGCTGAAGCTTTCTTT. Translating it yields CASSFWGDFAEAFF. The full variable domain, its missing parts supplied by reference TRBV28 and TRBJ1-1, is DVKVTQSSRYLVKRTGEKVFLECVQDMDHENMFWYRQDPGLGLRLIYFSYDVKMKEKGDIPEGYSVSREKKERFSLILESASTNQTSMYLCASSFWGDFAEAFFGQGTRLTVV.

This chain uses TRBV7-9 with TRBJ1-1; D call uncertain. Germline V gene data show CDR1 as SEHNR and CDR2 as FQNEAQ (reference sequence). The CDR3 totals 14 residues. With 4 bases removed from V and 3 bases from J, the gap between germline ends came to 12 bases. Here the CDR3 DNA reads TGTGCCAGCAGCTCTAAGACAAGAGACACTGAAGCTTTCTTT. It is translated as CASSSKTRDTEAFF.

As DNA, the CDR3 is TGTGCCAGCAGCTTAGCTTTCAGGGAAAGAGCTAATGAAAAACTGTTTTTT. Protein sequence: CASSLAFRERANEKLFF. This sequence joins TRBV7-2 and TRBJ1-4; D may be TRBD1 (5 bases). In germline, CDR1 is SGHTA, CDR2 FQGNSA. This CDR3 is built from 17 residues. V was trimmed by 0 bases and J by 3 bases, leaving 14 bases between them.

Here the CDR3 DNA reads TGTGCCAGCAGCTCTCCAAGGCGGGAGGCGGCCTACGAGCAGTACTTC. Protein: CASSSPRREAAYEQYF. The gene calls are TRBV7-9 and TRBJ2-7; 8 positions agree with TRBD2. Germline V CDR1 and CDR2: SEHNR, FQNEAQ (reference sequence). V dropped 4 bases and J dropped 2; count of bases not matched to a gene: 10. This CDR3 is 16 amino acids long.

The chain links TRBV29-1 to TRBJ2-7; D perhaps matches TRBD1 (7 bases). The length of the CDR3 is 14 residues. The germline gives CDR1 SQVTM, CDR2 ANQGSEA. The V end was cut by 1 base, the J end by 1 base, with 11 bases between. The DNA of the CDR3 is TGCAGCGTTGAAGGGGGGGACAGATCCTACGAGCAGTACTTC. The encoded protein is CSVEGGDRSYEQYF.

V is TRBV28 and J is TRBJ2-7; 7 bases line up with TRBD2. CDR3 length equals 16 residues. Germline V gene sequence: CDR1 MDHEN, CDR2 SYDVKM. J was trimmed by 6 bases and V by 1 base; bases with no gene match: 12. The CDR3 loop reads CASSLLVPGGGGEQYF. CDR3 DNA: TGTGCCAGCAGTTTATTAGTCCCGGGTGGGGGGGGCGAGCAGTACTTC.

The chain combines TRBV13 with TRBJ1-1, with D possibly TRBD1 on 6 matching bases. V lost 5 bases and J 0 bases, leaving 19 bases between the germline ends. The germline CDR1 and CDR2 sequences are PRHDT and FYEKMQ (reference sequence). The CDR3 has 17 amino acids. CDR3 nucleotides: TGTGCCAGCAGCCTGTCAATATCGGACAGTTTGAACACTGAAGCTTTCTTT. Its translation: CASSLSISDSLNTEAFF. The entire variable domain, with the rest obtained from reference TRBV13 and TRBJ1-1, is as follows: AAGVIQSPRHLIKEKRETATLKCYPIPRHDTVYWYQQGPGQDPQFLISFYEKMQSDKGSIPDRFSAQQFSDYHSELNMSSLELGDSALYFCASSLSISDSLNTEAFFGQGTRLTVV.

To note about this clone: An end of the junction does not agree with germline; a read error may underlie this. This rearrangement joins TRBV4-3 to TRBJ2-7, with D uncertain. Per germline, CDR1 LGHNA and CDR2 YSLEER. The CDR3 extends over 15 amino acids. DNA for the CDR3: TGCGCCAGCAGCCAAGATCCCGTTCCCAACTACAAGCAGTACTTC. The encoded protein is CASSQDPVPNYKQYF.

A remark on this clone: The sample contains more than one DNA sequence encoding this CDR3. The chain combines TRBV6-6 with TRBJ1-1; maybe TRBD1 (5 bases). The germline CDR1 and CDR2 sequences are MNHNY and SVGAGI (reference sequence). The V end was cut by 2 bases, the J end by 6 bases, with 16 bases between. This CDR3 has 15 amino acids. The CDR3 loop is CASSYGEGRMAEAFF. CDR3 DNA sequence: TGTGCCAGCAGTTACGGGGAGGGGCGCATGGCTGAAGCTTTCTTT.

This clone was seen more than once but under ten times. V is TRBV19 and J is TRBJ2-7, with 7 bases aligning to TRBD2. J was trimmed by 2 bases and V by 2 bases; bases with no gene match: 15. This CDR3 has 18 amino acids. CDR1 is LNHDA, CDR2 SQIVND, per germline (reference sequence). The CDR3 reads CASSISLAISRSPYEQYF. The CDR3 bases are TGTGCCAGTAGTATATCACTAGCGATCTCGCGGAGCCCCTACGAGCAGTACTTC.

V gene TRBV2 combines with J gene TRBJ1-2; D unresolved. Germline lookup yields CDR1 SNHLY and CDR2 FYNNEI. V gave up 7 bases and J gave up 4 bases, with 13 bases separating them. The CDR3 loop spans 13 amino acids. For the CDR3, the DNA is TGTGCCAGCATCTCAGATCCTCTCTATGGCTACACCTTC. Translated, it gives CASISDPLYGYTF.

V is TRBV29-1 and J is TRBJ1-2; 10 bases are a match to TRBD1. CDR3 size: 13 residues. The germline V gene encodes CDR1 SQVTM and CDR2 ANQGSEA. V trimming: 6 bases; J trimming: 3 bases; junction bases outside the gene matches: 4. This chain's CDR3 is CSVPGQGHYGYTF. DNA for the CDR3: TGCAGCGTCCCGGGACAGGGGCACTATGGCTACACCTTC.

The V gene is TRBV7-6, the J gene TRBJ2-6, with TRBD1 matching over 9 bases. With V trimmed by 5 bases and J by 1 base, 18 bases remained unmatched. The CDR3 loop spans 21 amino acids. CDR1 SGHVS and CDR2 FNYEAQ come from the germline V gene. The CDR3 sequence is CASSPTKMSGQGLSGANVLTF. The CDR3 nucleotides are TGTGCCAGCAGCCCAACAAAAATGTCGGGACAGGGTTTATCTGGGGCCAACGTCCTGACTTTC.

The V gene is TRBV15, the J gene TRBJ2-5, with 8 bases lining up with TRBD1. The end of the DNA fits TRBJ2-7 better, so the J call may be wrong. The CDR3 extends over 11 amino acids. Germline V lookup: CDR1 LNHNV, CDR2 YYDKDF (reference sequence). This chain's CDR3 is CATGQGVEQYF. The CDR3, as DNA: TGTGCCACCGGACAGGGCGTCGAGCAGTACTTC.